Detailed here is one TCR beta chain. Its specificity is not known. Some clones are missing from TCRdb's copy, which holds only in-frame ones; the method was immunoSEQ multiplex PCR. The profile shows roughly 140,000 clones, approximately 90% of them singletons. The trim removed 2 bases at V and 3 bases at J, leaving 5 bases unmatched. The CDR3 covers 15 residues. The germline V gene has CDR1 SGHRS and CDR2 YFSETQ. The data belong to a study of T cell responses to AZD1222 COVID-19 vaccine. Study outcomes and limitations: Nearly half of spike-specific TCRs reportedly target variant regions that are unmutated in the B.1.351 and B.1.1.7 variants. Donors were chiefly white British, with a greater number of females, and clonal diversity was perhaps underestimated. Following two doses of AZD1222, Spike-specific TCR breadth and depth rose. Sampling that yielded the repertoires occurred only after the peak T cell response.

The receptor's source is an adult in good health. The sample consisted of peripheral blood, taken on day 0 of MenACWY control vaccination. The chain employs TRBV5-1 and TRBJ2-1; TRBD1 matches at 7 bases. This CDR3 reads CASSFSGTDYNEQFF. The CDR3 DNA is TGCGCCAGCAGCTTCTCCGGGACAGACTACAATGAGCAGTTCTTC.